The clone carrying this TCR beta chain was found once. Its target is not known. The data are from a study of T cell responses to AZD1222 COVID-19 vaccine. Overall study: Second doses were pooled across both intervals (about 4 or about 12 weeks).

Study-wide findings and caveats: Most donors were white British and more were female, and clonal diversity was possibly underestimated. Recipients of two AZD1222 doses showed rising Spike-specific TCR breadth and depth. At 160-218 and 743-854, vaccine-associated CD4 TCRs were dominant, and they spanned spike.

In germline, CDR1 is MDHEN, CDR2 SYDVKM. V shed 8 bases and J shed 7 bases, with 12 bases lying between them. This CDR3 comprises 12 residues. Assay: immunoSEQ multiplex PCR; the TCRdb copy retains only in-frame clones and omits some. The sample has under 150,000 clones, 90% seen once. The rearrangement links TRBV28 to TRBJ1-5; D is perhaps TRBD1 (6 bases). This sequence originates from an adult in good health. The material sequenced was peripheral blood, taken on day 0 of AZD1222 vaccination. The CDR3 nucleotides read TGTGCCAGCCGCGGGGGGCTACAGCCCCAGCATTTT. It encodes CASRGGLQPQHF.